Each of the 19 T cell receptor beta chains below was sequenced from the same sample in a study of T-cell reconstitution after alpha-beta-depleted transplantation in children. This sample's TCRbeta library carried unique molecular identifier barcodes. In TCRdb, the PCR reads were re-called with MiXCR into one record per CDR3 protein. The data hold approximately 350,000 distinct CDR3 sequences, with 13% observed a single time. This specimen was PBMCs, taken from the stem cell graft. The source of these receptors is a human donor who donated a stem cell graft to a child with Fanconi anemia.

This clonotype appeared a few times. The chain is built from TRBV27 and TRBJ2-3; D remains unclear. V was clipped by 3 bases and J by 5 bases, with 9 bases between them. Germline loops: CDR1 MNHEY, CDR2 SMNVEV (reference sequence). CDR3 length: 13 amino acids. CDR3 protein: CASSFASGDTQYF. The CDR3 DNA is TGTGCCAGCAGTTTTGCTTCGGGAGATACGCAGTATTTT.

This clonotype was seen a few times. The rearrangement links TRBV7-2 to TRBJ2-7, with D hard to call. Germline values: CDR1 SGHTA, CDR2 FQGNSA. The CDR3 consists of 11 residues. Trimming pared 5 bases from V and 7 bases from J, leaving 9 bases between. CDR3 amino acids: CASSTMREQYF. The CDR3 DNA follows: TGTGCCAGCAGCACCATGAGGGAGCAGTACTTC.

This clonotype has a handful of counts. The rearrangement joins TRBV11-2 to TRBJ2-1; TRBD1 matches at 8 bases. The CDR3 extends over 14 amino acids. V lost 5 bases and J lost 5; bases outside the gene matches: 5. The germline V gene encodes CDR1 SGHAT and CDR2 FQNNGV. Here the CDR3 DNA reads TGTGCCAGCAGCCCCGGGACAGGAAACAATGAGCAGTTCTTC. Translation gives CASSPGTGNNEQFF.

This clonotype was recorded at least ten times. The chain links TRBV14 to TRBJ1-2, with 7 bases aligning to TRBD1. This CDR3 region has 13 residues. The germline CDR1 and CDR2 sequences are SGHDN and FVKESK. Trimming at V came to 4 bases and at J to 2 bases, leaving 1 base not matched to a gene. The CDR3 DNA sequence: TGTGCCAGCAGCCCGGGACAGAACTATGGCTACACCTTC. This encodes CASSPGQNYGYTF.

This clonotype was counted once. The chain is built from TRBV3-1 and TRBJ2-2; 8 nucleotides line up with TRBD2. The germline CDR1 and CDR2 sequences are LGHDT and YNNKEL (reference sequence). V gave up 4 bases and J gave up 6 bases; unmatched junction bases: 10. The CDR3 extends over 16 amino acids. The CDR3 region has the DNA TGTGCCAGCAGCCTCCGGGGGGGGCAATCTTCCGGGGAGCTGTTTTTT. As protein: CASSLRGGQSSGELFF.

J is TRBJ2-1 and V is TRBV9; 9 bases agree with TRBD2. The CDR3 is made up of 16 amino acids. With 4 bases clipped from V and 2 bases from J, the junction kept 7 bases outside the gene matches. Germline CDR1 and CDR2: SGDLS and YYNGEE. The CDR3 loop is CASSILAGWTYNEQFF. DNA for the CDR3: TGTGCCAGCAGCATCCTAGCGGGGTGGACCTACAATGAGCAGTTCTTC.

This clonotype has ten or more counts. This chain joins TRBV24-1 and TRBJ1-1; D not resolved. This CDR3 is 13 amino acids long. V lost 1 base, J lost 3 bases, and 5 bases lay in between. Germline assignment: CDR1 KGHDR and CDR2 SFDVKD. The CDR3 here is CATSDLEDTEAFF. Written as DNA, the CDR3 is TGTGCCACCAGTGATTTAGAGGACACTGAAGCTTTCTTT.

This clonotype was picked up many times. CDR3 sequence reads: CASSRTGANYGYTF. For the CDR3, the DNA is TGCGCCAGCTCAAGGACAGGGGCTAACTATGGCTACACCTTC. The J gene is TRBJ1-2, the V gene TRBV5-1, with 9 bases that match TRBD1. Germline CDR1 and CDR2: SGHRS and YFSETQ. This CDR3 is 14 amino acids long. With V trimmed by 7 bases and J by 0 bases, 4 bases remained unmatched. Drawing the rest from reference TRBV5-1 and TRBJ1-2, the complete variable domain is KAGVTQTPRYLIKTRGQQVTLSCSPISGHRSVSWYQQTPGQGLQFLFEYFSETQRNKGNFPGRFSGRQFSNSRSEMNVSTLELGDSALYLCASSRTGANYGYTFGSGTRLTVV.

This clonotype showed up just a few times. The gene calls are TRBV20-1 and TRBJ1-2; 8 bases map to TRBD1. Per germline, CDR1 DFQATT and CDR2 SNEGSKA (reference sequence). J lost 4 bases, V lost 3 bases, and 22 bases had no gene match. The CDR3 runs 19 residues. The CDR3 DNA reads TGCAGTGCTAGCATCAACCCGGGACAGGCAACCCCCGGGAGCTATGGCTACACCTTC. Amino acid sequence: CSASINPGQATPGSYGYTF.

This clonotype occurred a few times. The chain has TRBV7-6 and TRBJ2-4; D is unresolved. Between the trimmed V and J ends, which lost 1 base and 6 bases, there was a span of 10 bases. CDR3 length equals 14 residues. CDR1 is SGHVS, CDR2 FNYEAQ, per germline. The CDR3 sequence is CASSLGRSPNIQYF. CDR3 DNA: TGTGCCAGCAGCTTAGGCCGGTCACCAAACATTCAGTACTTC.

A few counts support this clonotype. V and J are TRBV20-1 and TRBJ1-1; TRBD1 matches 7 bases. The CDR3 length is 13 residues. Germline V gene sequence: CDR1 DFQATT, CDR2 SNEGSKA (reference sequence). Trimming took 8 bases from V and 5 from J; bases not matched to a gene: 11. The CDR3 region is CSPNRGGRTEAFF. The CDR3 coding sequence is TGCAGTCCGAACAGGGGAGGTCGGACTGAAGCTTTCTTT.

The J gene is TRBJ2-1, the V gene TRBV20-1, with D unclear. The V gene's germline CDR1 is DFQATT and CDR2 SNEGSKA (reference sequence). This CDR3 is 11 amino acids long. With 3 bases removed from V and 7 bases from J, the gap between germline ends came to 7 bases. The CDR3 here is CSASPRNEQFF. The CDR3 bases are TGCAGTGCTAGTCCCCGGAATGAGCAGTTCTTC.

This clonotype was seen repeatedly, ten times or more. The chain joins TRBV7-8 to TRBJ2-5, with TRBD1 identical over 10 bases. From germline, CDR1 is SGHVS and CDR2 FQNEAQ. The ends lost 2 bases at V and 5 bases at J; junction bases unmatched: 11. The CDR3 extends over 17 amino acids. DNA of the CDR3: TGTGCCAGCAGCTTAACCATTCCGACAGGGGGCAGGGAGACCCAGTACTTC. Its translation is CASSLTIPTGGRETQYF.

As concerns this clonotype: At one boundary the junction diverges from the germline segment, which might be a read error. The chain combines TRBV24-1 with TRBJ1-6; D not resolved. Germline lookup yields CDR1 KGHDR and CDR2 SFDVKD. The CDR3 totals 16 residues. CDR3 coding DNA: TGTGCCACCAGTTCATTTGTACCCAGTGTAAATTCCCCCCTCCACTTT. Translation gives CATSSFVPSVNSPLHF.

This clonotype has a count of ten or more. The chain employs TRBV10-3 and TRBJ2-5; 7 positions agree with TRBD1. CDR3 size: 15 residues. The junction had 14 bases not matched to a gene; V was cut back by 4 bases and J by 9 bases. Germline assignment: CDR1 ENHRY and CDR2 SYGVKD. The CDR3 DNA follows: TGTGCCATCAGTGGTCAGGGGGTCCTCGAAGGGGCCCAGTACTTC. It translates to CAISGQGVLEGAQYF.

This clonotype showed up just a few times. The J gene is TRBJ2-5, the V gene TRBV4-1; D not resolved. V was trimmed by 1 base and J by 6 bases, leaving 9 bases between them. The CDR3 is 13 residues long. The germline V gene encodes CDR1 MGHRA and CDR2 YSYEKL. In DNA, the CDR3 is TGCGCCAGCAGCCAAGCAGAAGCAAAGACCCAGTACTTC. Translated: CASSQAEAKTQYF.

The V call is TRBV28, the J call TRBJ2-7; the D gene is possibly TRBD2 (6 bases). Trimming stripped 6 bases from V and 4 bases from J, with 16 bases between. This CDR3 contains 14 residues. Germline V gene data show CDR1 as MDHEN and CDR2 as SYDVKM. The CDR3 DNA follows: TGTGCCAGCAGCTTAATGGGGGGTCCTTACGAGCAGTACGTC. Amino acid sequence: CASSLMGGPYEQYV.

V is TRBV30 and J is TRBJ1-1; no definite D call. The CDR3 is made up of 16 amino acids. Germline loops: CDR1 GTSNPN, CDR2 SVGIG (reference sequence). Between the trimmed V and J ends, which lost 0 bases and 2 bases, there was a span of 16 bases. Written as DNA, the CDR3 is TGTGCCTGGAGTGTGTTCTCGACCGGACCAAACACTGAAGCTTTCTTT. Translated, it gives CAWSVFSTGPNTEAFF.

The V and J genes are TRBV15 and TRBJ2-3; the match to TRBD1 covers 9 bases. Trimming took 2 bases from V and 5 from J; bases not matched to a gene: 11. Per germline, CDR1 LNHNV and CDR2 YYDKDF (reference sequence). This CDR3 spans 17 amino acids. The CDR3 sequence: CATSRFKTGQGRDTQYF. The CDR3 DNA follows: TGTGCCACCAGCAGATTCAAAACAGGACAGGGGCGAGATACGCAGTATTTT.